Presented here are 8 T cell receptor beta chains from one specimen sequenced in a study of response to subunit inactivated influenza vaccine. MiXCR, run by TCRdb on the RT-PCR reads, gives a single entry per CDR3 protein. The sample comprises 560,000 or so distinct CDR3 sequences, less than 8% of which are singletons, and over 10% rests with the top ten. The material was PBMCs from blood, obtained around 25 months after vaccination. The receptors were sampled from a man between 50 and 70 years old who received an inactivated influenza vaccine.

In this sample, this clonotype turned up many times. The V and J genes are TRBV6-1 and TRBJ1-1; TRBD1 matches 10 bases. This CDR3 region has 15 residues. Germline V gene sequence: CDR1 MNHNS, CDR2 SASEGT. V lost 5 bases and J lost 4; bases outside the gene matches: 7. The CDR3 region is CASSPPRTGGTEAFF. CDR3 bases: TGTGCCAGCAGTCCTCCGCGGACAGGGGGCACTGAAGCTTTCTTT.

This clonotype was counted ten times or more. The chain carries TRBV29-1 and TRBJ2-6; a weak D match, TRBD1 (5 bases). Trimming took off 6 bases at V and 0 bases at J, with 15 bases between the two ends. The CDR3 loop spans 16 amino acids. CDR1 is SQVTM, CDR2 ANQGSEA, per germline. CDR3 protein: CSVMMGPASGANVLTF. Here the CDR3 DNA reads TGCAGCGTAATGATGGGGCCTGCCTCTGGGGCCAACGTCCTGACTTTC.

In this sample, this clonotype turned up a few times. The chain is built from TRBV7-9 and TRBJ1-4; possible D gene TRBD1, 5 bases. The V gene's germline CDR1 is SEHNR and CDR2 FQNEAQ (reference sequence). CDR3 length equals 15 residues. The ends were cut back, 5 bases at V and 4 bases at J, with 14 bases in the middle. CDR3 amino acids: CASSPDRVLNEKLFF. The CDR3 DNA follows: TGTGCCAGCAGCCCCGACAGAGTCCTTAATGAAAAACTGTTTTTT.

This clonotype showed up many times. V usage is TRBV5-1 and J usage is TRBJ1-3, with D possibly TRBD1 on 6 matching bases. Germline V CDR1 and CDR2: SGHRS, YFSETQ. Trimming cost V 6 bases and J 0 bases, with 13 bases left between them. The CDR3 totals 15 residues. The CDR3 DNA reads as TGCGCCAGCATGCTCGGACAGCACTCTGGAAACACCATATATTTT. Amino acids: CASMLGQHSGNTIYF.

The V call is TRBV4-1, the J call TRBJ2-7; 11 bases fit TRBD2. CDR1 MGHRA and CDR2 YSYEKL come from the germline V gene. V trimming: 1 base; J trimming: 2 bases; junction bases outside the gene matches: 10. This CDR3 region has 18 residues. CDR3 sequence reads: CASSQAPTSGSFTYEQYF. CDR3 DNA sequence: TGCGCCAGCAGCCAAGCCCCCACTAGCGGGAGCTTCACCTACGAGCAGTACTTC.

Many counts were recorded for this clonotype. The genes are TRBV12-3 or TRBV12-4 and TRBJ1-2; D ambiguous. This CDR3 comprises 11 residues. V gave up 8 bases and J gave up 4 bases, with 8 bases separating them. The DNA of the CDR3 is TGTGCCAGCTCAGGTGGCTATGGCTACACCTTC. Protein product: CASSGGYGYTF.

This clonotype was recorded many times. The chain is built from TRBV5-1 and TRBJ1-6; maybe TRBD1 (5 bases). This CDR3 is 15 amino acids long. The germline CDR1 and CDR2 sequences are SGHRS and YFSETQ. V shed 0 bases and J shed 9 bases, with 13 bases lying between them. The DNA for the CDR3 is TGCGCCAGCAGCTTGGCGGGCAGGGAGGTTTCACCCCTCCACTTT. It is translated as CASSLAGREVSPLHF.

The chain employs TRBV4-1 and TRBJ2-2; a weak D match, TRBD1 (6 bases). Germline V gene lookup returns CDR1 MGHRA and CDR2 YSYEKL. The V gene lost 4 bases and the J gene lost 4 bases, with 16 bases spanning the gap. CDR3 length: 16 amino acids. The CDR3 DNA sequence: TGCGCCAGCAGCCCTCGAACAGGGTCGGCCACCGGGGAGCTGTTTTTT. It yields the protein CASSPRTGSATGELFF.